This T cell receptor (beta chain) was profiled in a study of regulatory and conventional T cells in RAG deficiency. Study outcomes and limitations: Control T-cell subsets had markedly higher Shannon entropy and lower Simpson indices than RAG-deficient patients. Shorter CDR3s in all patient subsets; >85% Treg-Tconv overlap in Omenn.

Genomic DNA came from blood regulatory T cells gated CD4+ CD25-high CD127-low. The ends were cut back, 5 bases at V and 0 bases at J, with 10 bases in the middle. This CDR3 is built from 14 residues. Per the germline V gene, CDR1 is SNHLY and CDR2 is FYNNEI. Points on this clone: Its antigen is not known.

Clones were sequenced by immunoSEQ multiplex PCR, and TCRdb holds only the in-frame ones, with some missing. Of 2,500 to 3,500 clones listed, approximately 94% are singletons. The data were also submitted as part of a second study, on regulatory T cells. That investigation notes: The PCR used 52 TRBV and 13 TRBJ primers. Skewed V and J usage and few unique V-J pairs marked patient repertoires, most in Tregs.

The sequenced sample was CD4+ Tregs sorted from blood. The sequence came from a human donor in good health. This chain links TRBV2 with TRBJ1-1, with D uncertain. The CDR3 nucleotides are TGTGCCAGCAGTAGAGACGGGTTGAACACTGAAGCTTTCTTT. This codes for CASSRDGLNTEAFF. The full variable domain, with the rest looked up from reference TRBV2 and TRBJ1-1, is EPEVTQTPSHQVTQMGQEVILRCVPISNHLYFYWYRQILGQKVEFLVSFYNNEISEKSEIFDDQFSVERPDGSNFTLKIRSTKLEDSAMYFCASSRDGLNTEAFFGQGTRLTVV.